The 17 T cell receptor beta chains below were found in one sample sequenced in a study of regulatory T cells in long-lasting Graves disease. Stated time point: newly diagnosed GD, antithyroid drugs for less than 3 months. From PBMCs, RNA was extracted and then used to make the TCR library. Building of the TCR beta libraries involved iRepertoire HTBI primers and Arm-PCR of CDR3 regions. One entry per CDR3 protein, called by TCRdb with MiXCR from the multiplex PCR reads. The data contain roughly 560,000 distinct CDR3 sequences, 12% of them singletons. The sample was also reused in another study, on T cells in Graves' hyperthyroidism and ophthalmopathy.

The specimen was peripheral blood mononuclear cells (PBMCs), collected at new diagnosis, from a patient treated with antithyroid drugs. All receptors derive from a woman aged 25 to 39 with Graves disease.

This chain joins TRBV2 and TRBJ1-2; the match to TRBD1 covers 8 bases. V lost 7 bases, J lost 0 bases, and 16 bases stayed unmatched. The CDR3 is 18 amino acids. In germline, CDR1 is SNHLY, CDR2 FYNNEI. DNA of the CDR3: TGTGCCAGCAATCCCTGGGGGCAGGGGGCGACTGCTAACTATGGCTACACCTTC. Translating gives CASNPWGQGATANYGYTF.

This clonotype appeared many times. The gene calls are TRBV6-1 and TRBJ2-7, with D perhaps matching TRBD1 (6 bases). Looked up from germline, CDR1 is MNHNS and CDR2 is SASEGT. V lost 3 bases, J lost 2 bases, and 17 bases lay in between. The CDR3 loop spans 16 amino acids. In DNA, the CDR3 is TGTGCCAGCAGTGATCCGTCGTACAGGGCCCCCTACGAGCAGTACTTC. Amino acid sequence: CASSDPSYRAPYEQYF.

Ten or more counts support this clonotype. The genes are TRBV24-1 and TRBJ2-7, with D possibly matching TRBD1 (6 bases). The V end lost 1 base, the J end lost 8 bases, and 11 bases lay between the germline ends. The CDR3 has 13 amino acids. CDR1 is KGHDR, CDR2 SFDVKD, per germline. The CDR3 DNA follows: TGTGCCACCAGTGATTTTAACAGGGAACAGCAGTACTTC. The encoded protein is CATSDFNREQQYF.

In this sample, this clonotype turned up a few times. The chain combines TRBV7-2 with TRBJ1-1; D is unclear. The CDR3 runs to 14 residues. Germline V gene data show CDR1 as SGHTA and CDR2 as FQGNSA. Trimming removed 5 bases at V and 4 bases at J, with 14 bases between. The CDR3 reads CASSPRGWSTEAFF. The CDR3 nucleotides are TGTGCCAGCAGCCCACGAGGGTGGAGCACTGAAGCTTTCTTT.

In its sample, this clonotype was seen many times. The chain uses TRBV12-3 or TRBV12-4 and TRBJ1-1; D unclear. Trimming cost V 3 bases and J 2 bases, with 10 bases left between them. CDR3 length: 14 residues. Here the CDR3 reads CASSFPRRNTEAFF. CDR3 nucleotides: TGTGCCAGCAGTTTCCCTCGGCGAAACACTGAAGCTTTCTTT.

This clonotype appeared once. V usage is TRBV2 and J usage is TRBJ2-7; 12 bases match TRBD2. The V and J ends lost 7 bases and 6 bases, in that order; junction bases with no gene match: 7. The CDR3 has 14 amino acids. In germline, CDR1 is SNHLY, CDR2 FYNNEI. The CDR3 here is CASMLASGRGEQYF. The CDR3 DNA sequence: TGTGCCAGCATGCTCGCTAGCGGGAGGGGCGAGCAGTACTTC.

This clonotype came up many times. The gene calls are TRBV2 and TRBJ2-2; possibly TRBD1 for D (5 bases). The germline gives CDR1 SNHLY, CDR2 FYNNEI. V lost 9 bases to trimming and J lost 0 bases, with 11 bases between them. CDR3 length: 14 residues. In DNA, the CDR3 is TGTGCCAGTCAGGGTTCCGCGAACACCGGGGAGCTGTTTTTT. It codes for CASQGSANTGELFF.

This clonotype was found many times. V usage is TRBV5-6 and J usage is TRBJ2-5; TRBD1 agrees at 8 bases. Germline V gives CDR1 SGHDT, CDR2 YYEEEE. The CDR3 loop spans 14 amino acids. Trimming removed 3 bases from V and 2 bases from J; junction bases left unmatched: 3. The CDR3: CASSSGQGQETQYF. Written as DNA, the CDR3 is TGTGCCAGCAGCTCCGGACAGGGACAAGAGACCCAGTACTTC.

This clonotype showed up many times. The chain employs TRBV10-3 and TRBJ2-3; TRBD1 matches at 9 bases. Per the germline V gene, CDR1 is ENHRY and CDR2 is SYGVKD. This CDR3 contains 14 residues. Trimming cost V 6 bases and J 3 bases; bases outside gene matches: 4. The chain's CDR3 is CAIREGTGTDTQYF. DNA of the CDR3: TGTGCCATCAGAGAAGGGACAGGGACAGATACGCAGTATTTT.

Many counts were recorded for this clonotype. The CDR3 bases are TGCAGTGCTAGAGATCTAAATCTTGGACAGATTTCAACTCAGCCCCAGCATTTT. As protein: CSARDLNLGQISTQPQHF. The gene calls are TRBV20-1 and TRBJ1-5, with D tentatively TRBD1 (6 bases). Germline V gene lookup returns CDR1 DFQATT and CDR2 SNEGSKA (reference sequence). The CDR3 covers 18 residues. Trimming took off 0 bases at V and 6 bases at J, with 24 bases between the two ends.

This clonotype was detected ten times or more. The rearrangement links TRBV11-2 to TRBJ2-5, with TRBD2 matching 10 bases. The CDR3 covers 17 residues. The junction had 7 bases not matched to a gene; V was cut back by 2 bases and J by 1 base. CDR1 is SGHAT, CDR2 FQNNGV, per germline. CDR3 amino acids: CASSLNPGLAVQETQYF. DNA of the CDR3: TGTGCCAGCAGCTTAAACCCAGGACTAGCGGTCCAAGAGACCCAGTACTTC. Complete variable domain (other parts from reference TRBV11-2 and TRBJ2-5): EAGVAQSPRYKIIEKRQSVAFWCNPISGHATLYWYQQILGQGPKLLIQFQNNGVVDDSQLPKDRFSAERLKGVDSTLKIQPAKLEDSAVYLCASSLNPGLAVQETQYFGPGTRLLVL.

This clonotype was observed at least ten times. The chain links TRBV18 to TRBJ2-7; D is uncertain. CDR3 length: 12 residues. Trimming shortened V by 1 base and J by 3 bases, and 4 bases separated the two germline ends. Germline loops: CDR1 KGHSH, CDR2 LQKENI. The CDR3 here is CASSPRLYEQYF. Written as DNA, the CDR3 is TGTGCCAGCTCACCACGGCTCTACGAGCAGTACTTC.

This clonotype has a count of ten or more. The V call is TRBV2, the J call TRBJ2-1; 14 bases agree with TRBD2. The CDR3 is 15 residues long. Germline CDR1 reads SNHLY; CDR2 reads FYNNEI. V was pared by 6 bases and J by 8 bases, with 6 bases of the junction left unmatched. CDR3 in amino acids: CASRTGTSGSDEQFF. The CDR3 DNA follows: TGTGCCAGCAGGACAGGGACTAGCGGGAGTGATGAGCAGTTCTTC. Full variable domain (rest looked up from reference TRBV2 and TRBJ2-1): EPEVTQTPSHQVTQMGQEVILRCVPISNHLYFYWYRQILGQKVEFLVSFYNNEISEKSEIFDDQFSVERPDGSNFTLKIRSTKLEDSAMYFCASRTGTSGSDEQFFGPGTRLTVL.

There are many counts of this clonotype. The chain joins TRBV6-2 or TRBV6-3 to TRBJ2-7; possibly TRBD2 for D (6 bases). The V and J ends lost 7 bases and 6 bases respectively, with 25 bases between them. CDR1 is MNHEY and CDR2 is SVGEGT in the germline V gene. The CDR3 is 16 amino acids. This CDR3 reads CASTGKPGTGASEQYF. The CDR3 nucleotides read TGTGCCAGCACCGGCAAACCCGGGACTGGGGCTTCCGAGCAGTACTTC.

This chain connects TRBV30 to TRBJ2-1; D unclear. The V end was cut by 1 base, the J end by 12 bases, with 28 bases between. The length of the CDR3 is 17 residues. Germline V gene lookup returns CDR1 GTSNPN and CDR2 SVGIG (reference sequence). This CDR3 is CAWSEFGRIRVLFGQFF. CDR3 nucleotide sequence: TGTGCCTGGAGTGAATTTGGACGCATTAGGGTCCTTTTTGGGCAGTTCTTC.

There are a few counts of this clonotype. The J gene is TRBJ2-3, the V gene TRBV3-1; TRBD2 agrees at 10 bases. With V trimmed by 3 bases and J by 3 bases, 6 bases remained unmatched. This CDR3 is 16 amino acids long. Germline V lookup: CDR1 LGHDT, CDR2 YNNKEL (reference sequence). The CDR3 sequence is CASSHPGLANTDTQYF. Here the CDR3 DNA reads TGTGCCAGCAGCCATCCGGGACTAGCGAATACAGATACGCAGTATTTT.

This clonotype was seen at least ten times. The rearrangement joins TRBV9 to TRBJ2-5, with D perhaps matching TRBD2 (5 bases). V lost 3 bases and J lost 5, with 17 bases in between. This CDR3 contains 15 residues. Germline V gives CDR1 SGDLS, CDR2 YYNGEE. The DNA for the CDR3 is TGTGCCAGCAGCGGCTCGAATGAGGGTTGGGAGACCCAGTACTTC. Residues: CASSGSNEGWETQYF.